Below, 11 T cell receptor beta chains from the same sample are listed, as sequenced in a study of blood T cell repertoires in COVID-19. Profiling relied on immunoSEQ multiplex PCR, and the TCRdb table lists in-frame clones only, not all of them. The top ten clones hold 5.4% of a sample with over 14,000 clones, roughly 87% of them seen once. Sequenced: peripheral blood. The receptors were gathered from a human donor in a cohort sampled during active COVID-19.

The chain joins TRBV6-5 to TRBJ1-1; 7 positions agree with TRBD1. Germline assignment: CDR1 MNHEY and CDR2 SVGAGI. This CDR3 region has 13 residues. The ends lost 6 bases at V and 4 bases at J; junction bases unmatched: 5. The CDR3 DNA reads TGTGCCAGCAGCCAGACAGGGATCACTGAAGCTTTCTTT. Translating it yields CASSQTGITEAFF.

The chain couples TRBV7-2 to TRBJ2-7; D perhaps matches TRBD2 (5 bases). Trimming stripped 5 bases from V and 2 bases from J, with 7 bases between. The CDR3 contains 12 residues. Germline CDR1 SGHTA, CDR2 FQGNSA. The CDR3 sequence: CASSPSTYEQYF. CDR3 bases: TGTGCCAGCAGCCCTAGCACCTACGAGCAGTACTTC.

The chain joins TRBV28 to TRBJ2-7, with 7 bases identical to TRBD1. This CDR3 has 14 amino acids. Germline V gene data show CDR1 as MDHEN and CDR2 as SYDVKM. J was trimmed by 2 bases and V by 6 bases; bases with no gene match: 7. The CDR3 loop reads CASSRQGGAYEQYF. DNA of the CDR3: TGTGCCAGCAGCCGACAGGGTGGTGCCTACGAGCAGTACTTC. Full variable domain (missing parts from reference TRBV28 and TRBJ2-7): DVKVTQSSRYLVKRTGEKVFLECVQDMDHENMFWYRQDPGLGLRLIYFSYDVKMKEKGDIPEGYSVSREKKERFSLILESASTNQTSMYLCASSRQGGAYEQYFGPGTRLTVT.

In this sample, this clone turned up once. CDR3 amino acids: CASSLEGTSGGVDTQYF. CDR3 DNA sequence: TGTGCCAGCAGCTTAGAAGGGACTAGCGGGGGGGTAGATACGCAGTATTTT. The chain uses TRBV7-6 and TRBJ2-3; 16 bases line up with TRBD2. From germline, CDR1 is SGHVS and CDR2 FNYEAQ. This CDR3 has 17 amino acids. V shed 1 base and J 5 bases; nucleotides not matched to a gene: 3. Looking up the rest from reference TRBV7-6 and TRBJ2-3 gives the full variable domain: GAGVSQSPRYKVTKRGQDVALRCDPISGHVSLYWYRQALGQGPEFLTYFNYEAQQDKSGLPNDRFSAERPEGSISTLTIQRTEQRDSAMYRCASSLEGTSGGVDTQYFGPGTRLTVL.

The chain recombines TRBV18 with TRBJ2-5; 12 bases are shared with TRBD2. CDR3 length equals 16 residues. CDR1 and CDR2 (germline): KGHSH, LQKENI. The ends lost 6 bases at V and 11 bases at J; junction bases unmatched: 16. The CDR3 spells CASSPPTSGRFREQYF. The CDR3 DNA follows: TGTGCCAGCTCCCCTCCGACTAGCGGGAGATTTAGGGAGCAGTACTTC.

This clone has only one observation. The chain links TRBV19 to TRBJ2-7; TRBD2 is a possible D gene (6 bases). The germline gives CDR1 LNHDA, CDR2 SQIVND (reference sequence). V shed 5 bases and J shed 0 bases, with 8 bases lying between them. The CDR3 spans 13 residues. CDR3 in amino acids: CASSRERSYEQYF. CDR3 nucleotides: TGTGCCAGTAGTCGGGAGCGCTCCTACGAGCAGTACTTC.

This chain uses TRBV6-5 with TRBJ1-4; D gene uncertain. CDR1 is MNHEY and CDR2 is SVGAGI in the germline V gene. Trimming shortened V by 4 bases and J by 7 bases, and 10 bases separated the two germline ends. The CDR3 covers 13 residues. The CDR3 here is CASSSPGGEKLFF. The CDR3 nucleotides are TGTGCCAGCAGTTCCCCGGGAGGTGAAAAACTGTTTTTT.

The chain has TRBV5-6 and TRBJ2-7; 10 nucleotides agree with TRBD2. CDR1 SGHDT and CDR2 YYEEEE come from the germline V gene. The CDR3 totals 17 residues. The V gene end was trimmed by 1 base and the J gene end by 3 bases; junction bases not matched to a gene: 10. CDR3 residues: CASSLLSSGSSLYEQYF. CDR3 nucleotides: TGTGCCAGCAGCTTGCTCTCTAGCGGGAGCTCTCTCTACGAGCAGTACTTC. The whole variable domain, remainder taken from reference TRBV5-6 and TRBJ2-7, is DAGVTQSPTHLIKTRGQQVTLRCSPKSGHDTVSWYQQALGQGPQFIFQYYEEEERQRGNFPDRFSGHQFPNYSSELNVNALLLGDSALYLCASSLLSSGSSLYEQYFGPGTRLTVT.

The chain employs TRBV7-2 and TRBJ2-5, with TRBD1 identical over 9 bases. The V gene end was trimmed by 4 bases and the J gene end by 5 bases; junction bases not matched to a gene: 5. The CDR3 has 14 amino acids. Germline V gives CDR1 SGHTA, CDR2 FQGNSA. CDR3 loop: CASSSDRGRETQYF. The CDR3 bases are TGTGCCAGCAGCTCGGACAGGGGTAGGGAGACCCAGTACTTC.

V is TRBV28 and J is TRBJ2-2; 10 bases are a match to TRBD2. V was clipped by 3 bases and J by 1 base; unmatched bases: 20. The CDR3 totals 22 residues. Germline loops: CDR1 MDHEN, CDR2 SYDVKM. CDR3 sequence: CASSLGYALVVAGGVNTGELFF. The CDR3 DNA reads as TGTGCCAGCAGTTTGGGTTATGCCCTCGTGGTAGCGGGAGGTGTGAACACCGGGGAGCTGTTTTTT.

The chain carries TRBV4-1 and TRBJ2-7, with 7 bases matching TRBD2. Germline V lookup: CDR1 MGHRA, CDR2 YSYEKL. The V and J ends lost 2 bases and 1 base, in that order; junction bases with no gene match: 14. The CDR3 loop spans 18 amino acids. CDR3 bases: TGCGCCAGCAGCCAAACCGCAGCTAGCGGCCTTCTTTCCTACGAGCAGTACTTC. Translation: CASSQTAASGLLSYEQYF.